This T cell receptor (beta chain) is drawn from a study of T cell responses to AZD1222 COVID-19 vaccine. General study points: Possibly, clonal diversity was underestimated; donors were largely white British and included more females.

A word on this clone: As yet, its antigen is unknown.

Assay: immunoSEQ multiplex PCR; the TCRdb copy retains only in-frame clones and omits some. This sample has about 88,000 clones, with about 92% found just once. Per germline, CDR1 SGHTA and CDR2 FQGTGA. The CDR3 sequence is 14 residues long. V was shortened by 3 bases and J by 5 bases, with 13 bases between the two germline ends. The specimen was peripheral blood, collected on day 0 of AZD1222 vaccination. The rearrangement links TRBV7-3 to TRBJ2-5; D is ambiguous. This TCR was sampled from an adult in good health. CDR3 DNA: TGTGCCAGCAGCTTGTCTTCAGGTTCGGAGACCCAGTACTTC. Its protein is CASSLSSGSETQYF.